This passage covers 13 T cell receptor beta chains from one sample sequenced in a study of human T cells and chemical hapten exposure. Via MiXCR, TCRdb re-called the RACE reads, giving one row per CDR3 protein. The repertoire holds 130,000 or so distinct CDR3 sequences, with roughly 9.5% as singletons. Noted time point: healthy volunteer bleed at 2 weeks. The starting material, unfractionated whole blood, was used for total RNA extraction. Sequenced input: whole blood. The origin of the receptors is a male donor in good health. Some clones in this sample may be carry-over from other donors' samples.

The chain links TRBV18 to TRBJ1-2; a weak D match, TRBD1 (5 bases). This CDR3 contains 15 residues. The V gene lost 2 bases and the J gene lost 2 bases, with 12 bases spanning the gap. CDR1 is KGHSH and CDR2 is LQKENI in the germline V gene. CDR3 DNA: TGTGCCAGCTCACCAACACCGGGACGAAACTATGGCTACACCTTC. This sequence encodes CASSPTPGRNYGYTF. Supplemented by reference TRBV18 and TRBJ1-2, the full variable domain reads NAGVMQNPRHLVRRRGQEARLRCSPMKGHSHVYWYRQLPEEGLKFMVYLQKENIIDESGMPKERFSAEFPKEGPSILRIQQVVRGDSAAYFCASSPTPGRNYGYTFGSGTRLTVV.

This rearrangement joins TRBV5-6 to TRBJ2-5; a weak D match, TRBD1 (6 bases). The CDR3 has 14 residues. Trimming removed 4 bases from V and 4 bases from J, with 14 bases in between. The germline V gene has CDR1 SGHDT and CDR2 YYEEEE. The CDR3 region has the DNA TGTGCCAGCAGCACCACAGGGATTCCAGAGACCCAGTACTTC. This codes for CASSTTGIPETQYF.

The V and J genes are TRBV28 and TRBJ2-1, with D tentatively TRBD1 or TRBD2 (5 bases each). Deletions cut 3 bases from V and 10 bases from J, with 13 bases between. From germline, CDR1 is MDHEN and CDR2 SYDVKM. The CDR3 contains 13 residues. The CDR3 loop reads CASSFVRGEEQFF. The CDR3 DNA follows: TGTGCCAGCAGTTTCGTTAGAGGGGAGGAGCAGTTCTTC.

This clonotype was picked up a small number of times. The chain couples TRBV7-2 to TRBJ2-7, with D perhaps being TRBD1 or TRBD2 (5 bases each). Trimming left V 3 bases short and J 0 bases short, with 18 bases between. This CDR3 comprises 17 residues. The germline V gene encodes CDR1 SGHTA and CDR2 FQGNSA. The DNA for the CDR3 is TGTGCCAGCAGCTTGGGCCTGGGGCGGGTGAGCTCCTACGAGCAGTACTTC. Translating gives CASSLGLGRVSSYEQYF.

Ten or more counts support this clonotype. V and J are TRBV4-2 and TRBJ1-6; TRBD1 matches at 9 bases. Germline loops: CDR1 LGHNA, CDR2 YNFKEQ. The V segment lost 1 base and the J segment 8 bases; nucleotides outside the gene matches: 18. CDR3 length equals 20 residues. This CDR3 reads CASSQVLRDRDPAIDSPLHF. CDR3 DNA: TGTGCCAGCAGCCAAGTCCTACGGGACAGGGACCCCGCAATCGATTCACCCCTCCACTTT.

V gene TRBV5-1 combines with J gene TRBJ2-1, with 7 bases fitting TRBD1. This CDR3 contains 14 residues. With 0 bases clipped from V and 5 bases from J, the junction kept 2 bases outside the gene matches. Germline V gene sequence: CDR1 SGHRS, CDR2 YFSETQ. The CDR3 DNA is TGCGCCAGCAGCTTGGGTACAGGGGACAATGAGCAGTTCTTC. Translated: CASSLGTGDNEQFF.

The chain combines TRBV20-1 with TRBJ1-5, with 10 positions matching TRBD1. The CDR3 runs to 17 residues. V was clipped by 4 bases and J by 2 bases; unmatched bases: 11. Germline CDR1 DFQATT, CDR2 SNEGSKA (reference sequence). The CDR3: CSATNLGTGEGNQPQHF. Here the CDR3 DNA reads TGCAGTGCTACGAACTTGGGGACAGGGGAGGGCAATCAGCCCCAGCATTTT.

This clonotype was seen a few times. The chain recombines TRBV20-1 with TRBJ2-7; 11 bases are a match to TRBD2. This CDR3 has 14 residues. Trimming at V came to 3 bases and at J to 2 bases, leaving 3 bases not matched to a gene. CDR1 and CDR2 (germline): DFQATT, SNEGSKA (reference sequence). CDR3 region: CSASPGLAAYEQYF. CDR3 sequence (DNA): TGCAGTGCTAGCCCGGGACTAGCGGCCTACGAGCAGTACTTC.

At least ten counts were recorded for this clonotype. This chain uses TRBV20-1 with TRBJ2-7; 9 bases are shared with TRBD1. The CDR3 contains 16 residues. Germline V CDR1 and CDR2: DFQATT, SNEGSKA (reference sequence). V trimming: 6 bases; J trimming: 1 base; junction bases outside the gene matches: 13. DNA for the CDR3: TGCAGTGCAACCGGGACAGGGACACAACCATCCTACGAGCAGTACTTC. This codes for CSATGTGTQPSYEQYF.

This clonotype appeared a few times. The chain carries TRBV19 and TRBJ2-1; 9 nucleotides line up with TRBD2. This CDR3 has 13 amino acids. The junction had 3 bases not matched to a gene; V was cut back by 4 bases and J by 8 bases. Per the germline V gene, CDR1 is LNHDA and CDR2 is SQIVND (reference sequence). The CDR3 protein is CASSNIAGDEQFF. The CDR3 region has the DNA TGTGCCAGTAGTAACATAGCGGGGGATGAGCAGTTCTTC.

This clonotype was seen a few times. The chain couples TRBV29-1 to TRBJ2-3, with 7 bases aligning to TRBD1. This CDR3 has 14 residues. The germline V gene has CDR1 SQVTM and CDR2 ANQGSEA. V shed 4 bases and J 0 bases; nucleotides not matched to a gene: 4. CDR3 nucleotides: TGCAGCGTTGGACAGGGCACTAGCACAGATACGCAGTATTTT. Translating it yields CSVGQGTSTDTQYF.

This clonotype has just a few counts. In DNA form, the CDR3 reads TGTGCCAGCAGCTTAACGGCAGTACAGGGCAACACTGAAGCTTTCTTT. This encodes CASSLTAVQGNTEAFF. This sequence joins TRBV7-3 and TRBJ1-1; the D gene is possibly TRBD1 (6 bases). The CDR3 is made up of 16 amino acids. CDR1 SGHTA and CDR2 FQGTGA come from the germline V gene. The germline V and J ends were trimmed by 0 bases and 2 bases, with 13 bases remaining between them. Full variable domain (remainder filled in from reference TRBV7-3 and TRBJ1-1): GAGVSQTPSNKVTEKGKYVELRCDPISGHTALYWYRQSLGQGPEFLIYFQGTGAADDSGLPNDRFFAVRPEGSVSTLKIQRTERGDSAVYLCASSLTAVQGNTEAFFGQGTRLTVV.

This clonotype was detected many times. The J gene is TRBJ2-1, the V gene TRBV5-1, with D uncertain. There are 13 residues in the CDR3. Trimming removed 7 bases from V and 0 bases from J, with 8 bases in between. CDR1 is SGHRS, CDR2 YFSETQ, per germline. CDR3 nucleotide sequence: TGCGCCAGCTCACCCAGCTCCTACAATGAGCAGTTCTTC. Translating it yields CASSPSSYNEQFF.